This TCR beta chain originates from a study of blood T cell repertoires in COVID-19. Study background: The United States, Italy and Spain were the sources of the acute and convalescent COVID-19 samples.

A single count supports this clone. The table came from immunoSEQ multiplex PCR; TCRdb's copy has only in-frame clones and leaves some out. The sample has 220,000 or so clones, around 86% seen once. Germline-derived CDR1 and CDR2 are SGHAT and FQNNGV. This CDR3 is 12 amino acids long. V lost 2 bases and J 11 bases, leaving 12 bases between the germline ends. The clonotype originates from a woman at least 80 years old with COVID-19, enrolled during active disease. V usage is TRBV11-2 and J usage is TRBJ1-1; no definite D call. Sequenced material: peripheral blood. The CDR3 DNA is TGTGCCAGCAGCTTATCCGGGATCTCGGCTTTCTTT. Translated: CASSLSGISAFF.